The 27 T cell receptor beta chains listed next were all sequenced from one sample in a study of graft-versus-host responses after intestinal transplantation. These receptors have no identified antigens. Sequenced by immunoSEQ multiplex PCR; TCRdb stores in-frame clones only, minus some. The table records approximately 99,000 clones, about nine tenths of them present only once. Material: unstimulated CD8+ T cells sorted from spleen or lymph node cells, obtained before transplant. The receptors were gathered from a human donor who was the organ donor for an intestinal transplant.

Notes on this clone: At one end, the junction sequence differs from germline, possibly due to a read error. This chain uses TRBV7-7 with TRBJ2-1, with 10 bases aligning to TRBD2. CDR3 length: 14 residues. From germline, CDR1 is SSHAT and CDR2 FNYEAQ (reference sequence). The CDR3 sequence is CASSLGLAANEQFF. DNA of the CDR3: TGTGCTAGCAGCTTAGGACTAGCGGCCAATGAGCAGTTCTTC.

This sequence joins TRBV12-5 and TRBJ2-7; D may be TRBD1 (5 bases). CDR1 and CDR2 from the germline V gene are LGHNT and FRNRAP. V lost 4 bases and J 2 bases, leaving 15 bases between the germline ends. The CDR3 is 15 amino acids. The DNA for the CDR3 is TGTGCTAGTGGTTATCAGGGAAAGGGGACCTACGAGCAGTACTTC. Its translation: CASGYQGKGTYEQYF.

This clone was observed once. The rearrangement uses TRBV27 and TRBJ1-5; D might be TRBD1 (6 bases). Germline lookup yields CDR1 MNHEY and CDR2 SMNVEV (reference sequence). The CDR3 is made up of 15 amino acids. V was cut by 5 bases and J by 7 bases, with 18 bases left in between. The CDR3 DNA follows: TGTGCCAGCAGTCCGACAGGTGGATGGGTCCAGCCCCAGCATTTT. Encoded protein: CASSPTGGWVQPQHF.

This clone has only one observation. V and J are TRBV27 and TRBJ1-5; TRBD1 matches 8 bases. The CDR3 is 14 amino acids. The V gene end was trimmed by 5 bases and the J gene end by 6 bases; junction bases not matched to a gene: 6. Germline assignment: CDR1 MNHEY and CDR2 SMNVEV (reference sequence). CDR3 loop: CASSLDRGSQPQHF. The DNA of the CDR3 is TGTGCCAGCAGTCTTGACAGGGGCTCTCAGCCCCAGCATTTT.

This sequence joins TRBV30 and TRBJ2-3; 13 bases agree with TRBD2. V gave up 4 bases and J gave up 0 bases; unmatched junction bases: 4. Germline V gene sequence: CDR1 GTSNPN, CDR2 SVGIG (reference sequence). This CDR3 spans 16 amino acids. CDR3 in DNA: TGTGCCTGGATTCCGGGACTAGCGGGGAGCACAGATACGCAGTATTTT. It translates to CAWIPGLAGSTDTQYF.

This clone was recorded once. The chain has TRBV21-1 and TRBJ1-5. TRBV21-1 is given as a pseudogene. This CDR3 has 14 amino acids. The DNA for the CDR3 is TGTGCCAGCAGCAAAAGCGGGACTCATCAGCCCCAGCATTTT. Its protein product is CASSKSGTHQPQHF.

The chain uses TRBV27 and TRBJ2-2; 7 bases align to TRBD2. This CDR3 contains 16 residues. CDR1 and CDR2 from the germline V gene are MNHEY and SMNVEV (reference sequence). The V and J ends lost 5 bases and 5 bases, in that order; junction bases with no gene match: 11. CDR3 sequence reads: CASSPRLALETGELFF. CDR3 DNA sequence: TGTGCCAGCAGTCCCCGACTAGCCCTAGAAACCGGGGAGCTGTTTTTT.

The V call is TRBV10-1, the J call TRBJ1-2; D call uncertain. The V gene's germline CDR1 is WNHNN and CDR2 SYGVQD (reference sequence). Deletions cut 0 bases from V and 8 bases from J, with 7 bases between. The CDR3 has 12 amino acids. Here the CDR3 DNA reads TGCGCCAGCAGTGAGTCGGGGAGGGGCTACACCTTC. Its translation is CASSESGRGYTF.

This clone was counted a single time. The rearrangement joins TRBV10-2 to TRBJ1-2; TRBD1 agrees at 11 bases. The germline gives CDR1 WSHSY, CDR2 SAAADI. The V and J ends lost 6 bases and 5 bases, in that order; junction bases with no gene match: 11. The CDR3 is made up of 16 amino acids. The CDR3 nucleotides are TGCGCCAGCAGCCCCACCGGGACAGGGGGAAGTTATGGCTACACCTTC. Amino acids: CASSPTGTGGSYGYTF.

The chain links TRBV15 to TRBJ2-3; D is unresolved. CDR1 and CDR2 from the germline V gene are LNHNV and YYDKDF (reference sequence). This CDR3 is built from 15 residues. The ends were cut back, 3 bases at V and 4 bases at J, with 14 bases in the middle. The CDR3 here is CATSSSSSLADTQYF. The CDR3 DNA reads as TGTGCCACCAGCAGTTCATCTAGTCTTGCAGATACGCAGTATTTT. The full variable domain, completed using reference TRBV15 and TRBJ2-3, is DAMVIQNPRYQVTQFGKPVTLSCSQTLNHNVMYWYQQKSSQAPKLLFHYYDKDFNNEADTPDNFQSRRPNTSFCFLDIRSPGLGDTAMYLCATSSSSSLADTQYFGPGTRLTVL.

The gene calls are TRBV19 and TRBJ1-1; D ambiguous. Trimming removed 2 bases at V and 2 bases at J, with 9 bases between. CDR3 length equals 14 residues. Looked up from germline, CDR1 is LNHDA and CDR2 is SQIVND (reference sequence). CDR3 sequence reads: CASSIRVLNTEAFF. DNA of the CDR3: TGTGCCAGTAGTATACGAGTTCTAAACACTGAAGCTTTCTTT.

This chain connects TRBV2 to TRBJ2-7; 7 nucleotides agree with TRBD1. This CDR3 spans 14 amino acids. With 6 bases clipped from V and 2 bases from J, the junction kept 7 bases outside the gene matches. CDR1 SNHLY and CDR2 FYNNEI come from the germline V gene. The chain's CDR3 is CASSQGTAAYEQYF. Here the CDR3 DNA reads TGTGCCAGCAGCCAAGGGACAGCAGCCTACGAGCAGTACTTC.

The CDR3, as DNA: TGTGCCAGTAGTATAGATCACCCTGGACAGGGGCTGAGGCCCCAAGAGACCCAGTACTTC. This codes for CASSIDHPGQGLRPQETQYF. V usage is TRBV19 and J usage is TRBJ2-5; 9 bases match TRBD1. The ends lost 0 bases at V and 1 base at J; junction bases unmatched: 15. Germline V gene data show CDR1 as LNHDA and CDR2 as SQIVND (reference sequence). The CDR3 covers 20 residues.

The chain joins TRBV7-8 to TRBJ1-1, with D hard to call. Germline V lookup: CDR1 SGHVS, CDR2 FQNEAQ. V was cut by 2 bases and J by 0 bases, with 31 bases left in between. CDR3 length equals 22 residues. Here the CDR3 DNA reads TGTGCCAGCAGCTTAATGAAGCGAGCAGGAGGGAAACTCCCCAATTTGAACACTGAAGCTTTCTTT. It yields the protein CASSLMKRAGGKLPNLNTEAFF.

J is TRBJ1-2 and V is TRBV20-1; D is unresolved. Germline values: CDR1 DFQATT, CDR2 SNEGSKA (reference sequence). Deletions cut 6 bases from V and 7 bases from J, with 12 bases between. This CDR3 contains 11 residues. Here the CDR3 DNA reads TGCAGTGCCCTAATTGTCGGTGGCTACACCTTC. It yields the protein CSALIVGGYTF.

The V call is TRBV29-1, the J call TRBJ2-1; D is perhaps TRBD2 (5 bases). Germline lookup yields CDR1 SQVTM and CDR2 ANQGSEA. V lost 6 bases, J lost 7 bases, and 13 bases lay in between. The CDR3 has 12 residues. The CDR3 DNA follows: TGCAGCGTCGTCCTTTCGGGGAATGAGCAGTTCTTC. Translating gives CSVVLSGNEQFF.

V usage is TRBV7-9 and J usage is TRBJ2-7; 13 bases map to TRBD2. The CDR3 covers 17 residues. Per the germline V gene, CDR1 is SEHNR and CDR2 is FQNEAQ (reference sequence). With 4 bases clipped from V and 0 bases from J, the junction kept 6 bases outside the gene matches. In DNA form, the CDR3 reads TGTGCCAGCAGCTCCGTAGGGACTAGCGGGGTCTCCTACGAGCAGTACTTC. Translation: CASSSVGTSGVSYEQYF.

This clone was counted a single time. The chain is built from TRBV5-8 and TRBJ2-1, with TRBD2 as a possible D gene (5 bases). Trimming shortened V by 2 bases and J by 0 bases, and 12 bases separated the two germline ends. The CDR3 has 16 residues. Germline-derived CDR1 and CDR2 are SGHTS and YDEGEE. CDR3 DNA: TGTGCCAGCAGCTTTTTAGGTGGGAGCTCCTACAATGAGCAGTTCTTC. This encodes CASSFLGGSSYNEQFF.

The chain has TRBV7-9 and TRBJ2-5; tentative D call: TRBD2 (7 bases). This CDR3 is built from 14 residues. Trimming removed 5 bases from V and 7 bases from J, with 17 bases in between. Germline V gene lookup returns CDR1 SEHNR and CDR2 FQNEAQ (reference sequence). The CDR3, as DNA: TGTGCCAGCAGCAAAGAAGGGGGGGAGGCGACCCAGTACTTC. Its translation is CASSKEGGEATQYF. The variable domain in full, completed from reference TRBV7-9 and TRBJ2-5, reads DTGVSQNPRHKITKRGQNVTFRCDPISEHNRLYWYRQTLGQGPEFLTYFQNEAQLEKSRLLSDRFSAERPKGSFSTLEIQRTEQGDSAMYLCASSKEGGEATQYFGPGTRLLVL.

The rearrangement links TRBV7-9 to TRBJ2-5, with TRBD2 identical over 8 bases. Germline CDR1 reads SEHNR; CDR2 reads FQNEAQ (reference sequence). The CDR3 consists of 18 residues. V lost 5 bases and J lost 2; bases outside the gene matches: 16. CDR3 in amino acids: CASSPGDSGTGWQETQYF. CDR3 coding DNA: TGTGCCAGCAGCCCGGGGGATAGCGGGACTGGATGGCAAGAGACCCAGTACTTC. The full variable domain, in which reference TRBV7-9 and TRBJ2-5 provide the parts outside the CDR3, is DTGVSQNPRHKITKRGQNVTFRCDPISEHNRLYWYRQTLGQGPEFLTYFQNEAQLEKSRLLSDRFSAERPKGSFSTLEIQRTEQGDSAMYLCASSPGDSGTGWQETQYFGPGTRLLVL.

The chain uses TRBV5-6 and TRBJ2-2, with 10 bases that match TRBD1. The V and J ends lost 4 bases and 5 bases, in that order; junction bases with no gene match: 5. Looked up from germline, CDR1 is SGHDT and CDR2 is YYEEEE. The CDR3 covers 15 residues. The CDR3 coding sequence is TGTGCCAGCAGCCTAGACAGGGGGCAGACCGGGGAGCTGTTTTTT. This translates into CASSLDRGQTGELFF. The entire variable domain, with the rest obtained from reference TRBV5-6 and TRBJ2-2, is as follows: DAGVTQSPTHLIKTRGQQVTLRCSPKSGHDTVSWYQQALGQGPQFIFQYYEEEERQRGNFPDRFSGHQFPNYSSELNVNALLLGDSALYLCASSLDRGQTGELFFGEGSRLTVL.

This chain uses TRBV7-9 with TRBJ2-3, with D possibly matching TRBD2 (6 bases). The CDR3 is 15 residues long. The germline CDR1 and CDR2 sequences are SEHNR and FQNEAQ (reference sequence). The V end lost 1 base, the J end lost 0 bases, and 8 bases lay between the germline ends. The CDR3 reads CASSLVSGSTDTQYF. CDR3 sequence (DNA): TGTGCCAGCAGCTTAGTTAGCGGTAGCACAGATACGCAGTATTTT.

The J gene is TRBJ1-2, the V gene TRBV5-4; 9 bases are shared with TRBD1. CDR3 length: 14 amino acids. V was pared by 4 bases and J by 6 bases, with 7 bases of the junction left unmatched. Germline V lookup: CDR1 SGHNT, CDR2 YYREEE (reference sequence). The CDR3 nucleotides read TGTGCCAGCAGCCGTTTGGACAGGGGTCATGGCTACACCTTC. Amino acids: CASSRLDRGHGYTF.

This chain links TRBV4-1 with TRBJ2-2, with D perhaps TRBD2 (5 bases). The V gene lost 5 bases and the J gene lost 0 bases, with 7 bases spanning the gap. The CDR3 consists of 14 residues. From germline, CDR1 is MGHRA and CDR2 YSYEKL. DNA of the CDR3: TGCGCCAGCAGCTGGGGAGCGAACACCGGGGAGCTGTTTTTT. Amino acids: CASSWGANTGELFF.

The chain couples TRBV18 to TRBJ1-2; tentatively, D is TRBD1 (6 bases). V was cut by 6 bases and J by 8 bases, with 22 bases left in between. Germline CDR1 reads KGHSH; CDR2 reads LQKENI. The CDR3 runs to 15 residues. The CDR3 protein is CASSAEGGGHAGYTF. Written as DNA, the CDR3 is TGTGCCAGCTCCGCTGAGGGCGGGGGCCACGCGGGCTACACCTTC.

J is TRBJ2-2 and V is TRBV7-6; tentatively, D is TRBD2 (5 bases). The CDR3 is 13 residues long. V was trimmed by 1 base and J by 7 bases, leaving 7 bases between them. The germline V gene encodes CDR1 SGHVS and CDR2 FNYEAQ. The CDR3 sequence: CASSLVGSGELFF. CDR3 bases: TGTGCCAGCAGCTTAGTAGGGAGCGGGGAGCTGTTTTTT.

The chain recombines TRBV5-1 with TRBJ2-7; 9 bases are shared with TRBD1. This CDR3 has 15 residues. Per the germline V gene, CDR1 is SGHRS and CDR2 is YFSETQ. After removal of 1 base from V and 3 bases from J, the junction contained 5 bases not matched to a gene. CDR3 region: CASSLYRTGVYEQYF. In DNA form, the CDR3 reads TGCGCCAGCAGCTTGTATAGGACAGGGGTCTACGAGCAGTACTTC.